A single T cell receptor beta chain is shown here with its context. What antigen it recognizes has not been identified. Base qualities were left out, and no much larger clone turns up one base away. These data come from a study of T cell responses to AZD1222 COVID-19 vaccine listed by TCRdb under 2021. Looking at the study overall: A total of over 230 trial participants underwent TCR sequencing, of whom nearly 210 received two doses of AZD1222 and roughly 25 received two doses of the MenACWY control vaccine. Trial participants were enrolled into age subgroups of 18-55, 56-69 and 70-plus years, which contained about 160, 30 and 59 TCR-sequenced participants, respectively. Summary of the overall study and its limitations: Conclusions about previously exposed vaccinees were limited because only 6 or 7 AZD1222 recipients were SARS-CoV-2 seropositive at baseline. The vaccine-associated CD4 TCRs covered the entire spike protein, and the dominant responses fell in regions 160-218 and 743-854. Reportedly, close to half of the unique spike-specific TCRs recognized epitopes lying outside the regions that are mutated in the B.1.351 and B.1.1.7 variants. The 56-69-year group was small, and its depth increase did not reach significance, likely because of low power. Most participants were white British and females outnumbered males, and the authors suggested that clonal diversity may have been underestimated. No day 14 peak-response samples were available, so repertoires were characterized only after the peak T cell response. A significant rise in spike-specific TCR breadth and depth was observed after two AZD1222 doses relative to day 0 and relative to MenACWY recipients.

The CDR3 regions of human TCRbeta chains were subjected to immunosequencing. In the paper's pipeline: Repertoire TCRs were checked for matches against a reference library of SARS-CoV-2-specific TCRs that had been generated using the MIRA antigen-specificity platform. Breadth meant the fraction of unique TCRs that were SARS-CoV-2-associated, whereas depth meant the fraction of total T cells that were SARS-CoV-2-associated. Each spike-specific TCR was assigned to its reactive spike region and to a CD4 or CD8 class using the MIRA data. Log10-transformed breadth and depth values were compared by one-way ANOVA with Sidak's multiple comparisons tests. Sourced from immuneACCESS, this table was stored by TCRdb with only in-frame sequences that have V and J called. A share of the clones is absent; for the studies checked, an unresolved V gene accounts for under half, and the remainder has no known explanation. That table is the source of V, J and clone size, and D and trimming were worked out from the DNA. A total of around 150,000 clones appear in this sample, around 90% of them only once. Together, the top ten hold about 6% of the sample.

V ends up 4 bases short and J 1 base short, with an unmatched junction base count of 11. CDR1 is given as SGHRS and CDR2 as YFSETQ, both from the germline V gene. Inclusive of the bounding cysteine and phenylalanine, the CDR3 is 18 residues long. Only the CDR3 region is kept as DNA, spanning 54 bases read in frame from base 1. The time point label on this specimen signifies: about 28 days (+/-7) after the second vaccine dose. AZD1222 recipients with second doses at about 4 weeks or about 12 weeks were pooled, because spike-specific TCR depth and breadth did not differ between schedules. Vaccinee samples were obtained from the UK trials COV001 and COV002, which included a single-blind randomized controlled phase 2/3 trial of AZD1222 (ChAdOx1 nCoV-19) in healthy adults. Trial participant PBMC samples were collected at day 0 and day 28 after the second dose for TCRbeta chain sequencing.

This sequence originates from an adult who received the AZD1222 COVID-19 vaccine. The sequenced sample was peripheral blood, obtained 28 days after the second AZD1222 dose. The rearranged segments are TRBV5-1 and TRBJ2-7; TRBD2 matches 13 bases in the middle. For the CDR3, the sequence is CASSPGLAGSSLSYEQYF. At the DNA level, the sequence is TGCGCCAGCAGCCCGGGACTAGCGGGATCATCCCTTTCCTACGAGCAGTACTTC. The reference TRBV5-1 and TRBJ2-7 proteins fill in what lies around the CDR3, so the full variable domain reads KAGVTQTPRYLIKTRGQQVTLSCSPISGHRSVSWYQQTPGQGLQFLFEYFSETQRNKGNFPGRFSGRQFSNSRSEMNVSTLELGDSALYLCASSPGLAGSSLSYEQYFGPGTRLTVT.